This T cell receptor beta chain comes out of a study of blood T cells in healthy people across ages. The study, taken as a whole, reports: PBMCs that were unsorted prevented a conclusive naive versus antigen-experienced comparison. Estimates drawn from one million T cells were deemed to understate diversity.

This clonotype was seen only a few times. Its target is not known. This CDR3 has 15 amino acids. Trimming pared 0 bases from V and 5 bases from J, leaving 11 bases between. Germline assignment: CDR1 LGHNA and CDR2 YNFKEQ. Combining a sample-barcoded 5' primer with a J-beta primer mix, a second PCR ran for roughly 7 to 12 cycles. TCRdb called the 5' RACE reads again in MiXCR, with one record for every CDR3 protein. The sample holds roughly 1,500,000 distinct CDR3 sequences, 30% to 40% seen once. Material: blood. The rearrangement joins TRBV4-2 to TRBJ2-1; D is undetermined. The receptor's source is a woman aged 30 to 39 in good health. The CDR3 bases are TGTGCCAGCAGCCAAGAGACCCCTATTGACAATGAGCAGTTCTTC. It translates to CASSQETPIDNEQFF.